This T cell receptor beta chain was profiled in a study of T cell responses to AZD1222 COVID-19 vaccine. Assay: immunoSEQ multiplex PCR; the TCRdb copy retains only in-frame clones and omits some. Of 100,000 to 150,000 clones listed, 89% are singletons. The CDR3 sequence is 11 residues long. Trimming removed 6 bases at V and 6 bases at J, with 8 bases between. Per the germline V gene, CDR1 is LNHDA and CDR2 is SQIVND (reference sequence). As to this clone: The target antigen is unknown.

Study-level results: Spike as a whole was targeted by vaccine-associated CD4 TCRs, dominant at 160-218 and 743-854.

V gene TRBV19 combines with J gene TRBJ1-2; D not resolved. This TCR was sampled from an adult in good health. Sample: peripheral blood, taken on day 0 of AZD1222 vaccination. The CDR3 sequence: CASRGIDGYTF. The DNA for the CDR3 is TGTGCCAGTAGGGGTATCGATGGCTACACCTTC.